A selection of T cell receptor beta chains follows, all from one sample in a study of blood T cell repertoires in COVID-19. The assay was immunoSEQ multiplex PCR, and TCRdb's table has in-frame clones only and misses some. Found here are over 300,000 clones, around 89% of them singletons; the top ten hold about 6.8%. Sequenced sample: peripheral blood. The receptors derive from a young man with active or convalescent COVID-19. The CDR3 runs from the conserved cysteine through the conserved F or W. D genes are given only for firm matches. Some rows have no size entry. The others give once, few or many, or a class for an expanded clone.

v_call: TRBV29-1
d_call: TRBD1
j_call: TRBJ2-2
clone_size: NA
cdr3_nt: TGCAGCGTCAAGAGGACAGGGGGTAACACCGGGGAGCTGTTTTTT
cdr3_aa: CSVKRTGGNTGELFF

v_call: TRBV7-2
d_call: NA
j_call: TRBJ1-3
clone_size: NA
cdr3_nt: TGTGCCAGCAGCCAAGGCCAGGGGCCCTACTCTGGAAACACCATATATTTT
cdr3_aa: CASSQGQGPYSGNTIYF

v_call: TRBV28
d_call: TRBD1
j_call: TRBJ1-3
clone_size: NA
cdr3_nt: TGTGCCAGCAGTCGGGACAGGGTTGCTGGAAACACCATATATTTT
cdr3_aa: CASSRDRVAGNTIYF

v_call: TRBV19
d_call: NA
j_call: TRBJ1-4
clone_size: NA
cdr3_nt: TGTGCCAGTAGCCAACGAGGGTGGGCTAATGAAAAACTGTTTTTT
cdr3_aa: CASSQRGWANEKLFF

v_call: TRBV3-1/TRBV3-2
d_call: NA
j_call: TRBJ2-1
clone_size: NA
cdr3_nt: TGTGCCAGCAGCCAAGATTTACGCGGTAACCTGTTCTTC
cdr3_aa: CASSQDLRGNLFF

v_call: TRBV7-9
d_call: NA
j_call: TRBJ2-5
clone_size: NA
cdr3_nt: TGTGCCAGCAGCTTAGCAACACAGGGGACCCAGTACTTC
cdr3_aa: CASSLATQGTQYF

v_call: TRBV6-2/TRBV6-3
d_call: NA
j_call: TRBJ1-4
clone_size: once
cdr3_nt: TGTGCCAGCAGTTACGACAGAATACTAGAAAAACTGTTTTTT
cdr3_aa: CASSYDRILEKLFF

v_call: TRBV7-2
d_call: TRBD1
j_call: TRBJ1-2
clone_size: NA
cdr3_nt: TGTGCCAGCAGCTTAGAAGGGGGCAGGGGGCGAACTAACTATGGCTACACCTTC
cdr3_aa: CASSLEGGRGRTNYGYTF

v_call: TRBV9
d_call: NA
j_call: TRBJ1-6
clone_size: NA
cdr3_nt: TGTGCCAGCAGCAAAGACGGGGAAAATTCACCCCTCCACTTT
cdr3_aa: CASSKDGENSPLHF

v_call: TRBV13
d_call: NA
j_call: TRBJ2-2
clone_size: NA
cdr3_nt: TGTGCCAGCAGCCCAGGTCCTTCCACCGGGGAGCTGTTTTTT
cdr3_aa: CASSPGPSTGELFF

v_call: TRBV5-4
d_call: NA
j_call: TRBJ2-1
clone_size: once
cdr3_nt: TGTGCCAGCAGCCTCCGGGACTACAATGAGCAGTTCTTC
cdr3_aa: CASSLRDYNEQFF

v_call: TRBV5-1
d_call: NA
j_call: TRBJ1-4
clone_size: NA
cdr3_nt: TGCGCCAGCAGACCAGGACTGTACGAGCTTGAAAAACTGTTTTTT
cdr3_aa: CASRPGLYELEKLFF

v_call: TRBV6-2/TRBV6-3
d_call: NA
j_call: TRBJ2-7
clone_size: NA
cdr3_nt: TGTGCCAGCAGCGGGCTTCGGCGGGGGCGCTACGAGCAGTACTTC
cdr3_aa: CASSGLRRGRYEQYF

v_call: TRBV4-2
d_call: TRBD1
j_call: TRBJ2-1
clone_size: NA
cdr3_nt: TGTGCCAGCAGCCTGCCGGGACAGGGGGGGGTAAACGGGCAGTTCTTC
cdr3_aa: CASSLPGQGGVNGQFF

v_call: TRBV28
d_call: NA
j_call: TRBJ1-2
clone_size: NA
cdr3_nt: TGTGCCAGCAGTTTACCCGGGCGGGTTCACTATGGCTACACCTTC
cdr3_aa: CASSLPGRVHYGYTF

v_call: TRBV3-1/TRBV3-2
d_call: NA
j_call: TRBJ1-1
clone_size: NA
cdr3_nt: TGTGCCAGCAGCCAAGCGGGGGGCCCTGAAGCTTTCTTT
cdr3_aa: CASSQAGGPEAFF

v_call: TRBV7-6
d_call: NA
j_call: TRBJ1-6
clone_size: NA
cdr3_nt: TGTGCCAGCAGCTTGGGTTGGGCCGATAATTCACCCCTCCACTTT
cdr3_aa: CASSLGWADNSPLHF

v_call: TRBV28
d_call: TRBD1
j_call: TRBJ1-1
clone_size: NA
cdr3_nt: TGTGCCAGCAGTTCCGCACAGGGGCTAATGAACACTGAAGCTTTCTTT
cdr3_aa: CASSSAQGLMNTEAFF

v_call: TRBV9
d_call: TRBD1
j_call: TRBJ1-2
clone_size: NA
cdr3_nt: TGTGCCAGCAGCTTGGGACAGGGGTCTAACTATGGCTACACCTTC
cdr3_aa: CASSLGQGSNYGYTF

v_call: TRBV7-2
d_call: TRBD2
j_call: TRBJ2-5
clone_size: NA
cdr3_nt: TGTGCCAGCAGCTTAGTCGGGGGGGAGACCCAGTACTTC
cdr3_aa: CASSLVGGETQYF

v_call: TRBV24-1
d_call: TRBD1
j_call: TRBJ2-2
clone_size: NA
cdr3_nt: TGTGCCACCAGTGAGCGACAGGGCGGGAACACCGGGGAGCTGTTTTTT
cdr3_aa: CATSERQGGNTGELFF

v_call: TRBV6-2/TRBV6-3
d_call: NA
j_call: TRBJ2-5
clone_size: NA
cdr3_nt: TGTGCCAGCAGTTACCCCTATCGCGCGTACCGGGAAGAGACCCAGTACTTC
cdr3_aa: CASSYPYRAYREETQYF

v_call: TRBV9
d_call: TRBD1
j_call: TRBJ2-7
clone_size: NA
cdr3_nt: TGTGCCAGCAGCGTAGGGGACAGGAACTACGAGCAGTACTTC
cdr3_aa: CASSVGDRNYEQYF

v_call: TRBV28
d_call: NA
j_call: TRBJ2-5
clone_size: NA
cdr3_nt: TGTGCCGGAGCAAGAACAAAAGAGACCCAGTACTTC
cdr3_aa: CAGARTKETQYF

v_call: TRBV11-1
d_call: NA
j_call: TRBJ2-3
clone_size: NA
cdr3_nt: TGTGCCAGCAGCTTAGGGACAGCCTCTAGCACAGATACGCAGTATTTT
cdr3_aa: CASSLGTASSTDTQYF

v_call: TRBV7-8
d_call: TRBD1
j_call: TRBJ1-2
clone_size: NA
cdr3_nt: TGTGCCAGCAGCGAATACAGGGGCGGCGATGGCTACACCTTC
cdr3_aa: CASSEYRGGDGYTF

v_call: TRBV7-8
d_call: TRBD1
j_call: TRBJ2-7
clone_size: NA
cdr3_nt: TGTGCCAGCAGCTCGGTAGGGGGCTTCCTAGGCGAGCAGTACTTC
cdr3_aa: CASSSVGGFLGEQYF

v_call: TRBV11-2
d_call: TRBD2
j_call: TRBJ2-3
clone_size: NA
cdr3_nt: TGTGCCAGCAGCAAGGGACTAGCGGGGGTGACAGATACGCAGTATTTT
cdr3_aa: CASSKGLAGVTDTQYF

v_call: TRBV7-3
d_call: TRBD2
j_call: TRBJ2-1
clone_size: NA
cdr3_nt: TGTGCCAGCAGCTTAACCGGGACTAGCCTTAATGAGCAGTTCTTC
cdr3_aa: CASSLTGTSLNEQFF

v_call: TRBV6-1
d_call: NA
j_call: TRBJ2-7
clone_size: NA
cdr3_nt: TGTGCCAGCAGTGAGAGCTTGTACGAGCAGTACTTC
cdr3_aa: CASSESLYEQYF

v_call: TRBV27
d_call: TRBD1
j_call: TRBJ1-5
clone_size: NA
cdr3_nt: TGTGCCAGCAGTTTCCTGGGACAGGGGAGCAATCAGCCCCAGCATTTT
cdr3_aa: CASSFLGQGSNQPQHF

v_call: TRBV20-1
d_call: NA
j_call: TRBJ2-1
clone_size: NA
cdr3_nt: TGCAGTGCTAGTGACTCAACAATATATACCTACAATGAGCAGTTCTTC
cdr3_aa: CSASDSTIYTYNEQFF

v_call: TRBV10-2
d_call: TRBD2
j_call: TRBJ2-1
clone_size: NA
cdr3_nt: TGCGCCACCTCCCGTAGACTAGCGGGGGAAGGTGGTCACAATGAGCAGTTCTTC
cdr3_aa: CATSRRLAGEGGHNEQFF

v_call: TRBV7-3
d_call: NA
j_call: TRBJ1-6
clone_size: NA
cdr3_nt: TGTGCCAGCAGCGAAACCGCAGGGGTGGGTTCACCCCTCCACTTT
cdr3_aa: CASSETAGVGSPLHF

v_call: TRBV5-4
d_call: NA
j_call: TRBJ2-5
clone_size: NA
cdr3_nt: TGTGCCAGTAAGGGGATACAAGAGACCCAGTACTTC
cdr3_aa: CASKGIQETQYF

v_call: TRBV7-2
d_call: NA
j_call: TRBJ1-2
clone_size: NA
cdr3_nt: TGTGCCAGCAGCTTCGGACAGGGCTACACCTTC
cdr3_aa: CASSFGQGYTF

v_call: TRBV24-1
d_call: NA
j_call: TRBJ2-1
clone_size: few
cdr3_nt: TGTGCCACCAGTGACCCTAGGAGGGCCCCTGTAAATGAGCAGTTCTTC
cdr3_aa: CATSDPRRAPVNEQFF

v_call: TRBV19
d_call: TRBD1
j_call: TRBJ1-1
clone_size: NA
cdr3_nt: TGTGCCAGTAGCCTGCGGGGTGGACAGGGGATGAACACTGAAGCTTTCTTT
cdr3_aa: CASSLRGGQGMNTEAFF

v_call: TRBV6-6
d_call: NA
j_call: TRBJ2-7
clone_size: NA
cdr3_nt: TGTGCCAGCAGTTACTCGGGGGGGGCGCAGGCTCAGCAGTACTTC
cdr3_aa: CASSYSGGAQAQQYF

v_call: TRBV4-3
d_call: TRBD1
j_call: TRBJ1-5
clone_size: NA
cdr3_nt: TGCGCCAGCAGCCAAGATCTCCAGGGGGCTGGGAGTGATCAGCCCCAGCATTTT
cdr3_aa: CASSQDLQGAGSDQPQHF

v_call: TRBV4-3
d_call: NA
j_call: TRBJ1-5
clone_size: NA
cdr3_nt: TGCGCCAGCAGCCAAGATTGGCCTGCGGGCTACAATCAGCCCCAGCATTTT
cdr3_aa: CASSQDWPAGYNQPQHF

v_call: TRBV6-5
d_call: NA
j_call: TRBJ1-2
clone_size: NA
cdr3_nt: TGTGCCAGCAGTTACACCCGATCCTCGGGGGGCTACACCTTC
cdr3_aa: CASSYTRSSGGYTF

v_call: TRBV5-1
d_call: TRBD2
j_call: TRBJ2-1
clone_size: NA
cdr3_nt: TGCGCCAGCAGCCCCCTAGCGGGGGGGCAGTCCAAGCAGTTCTTC
cdr3_aa: CASSPLAGGQSKQFF

v_call: TRBV5-4
d_call: NA
j_call: TRBJ2-7
clone_size: NA
cdr3_nt: TGTGCCAGCAGCCCTAATTCTATCTCCTACGAGCAGTACTTC
cdr3_aa: CASSPNSISYEQYF

v_call: TRBV11-3
d_call: NA
j_call: TRBJ2-2
clone_size: NA
cdr3_nt: TGTGCCAGCAGCTTAGACTTAGGGGAGCTGTTTTTT
cdr3_aa: CASSLDLGELFF

v_call: TRBV5-1
d_call: TRBD1
j_call: TRBJ1-6
clone_size: NA
cdr3_nt: TGCGCCAGCAGCCTAAGACAGGGAGATAATTCACCCCTCCACTTT
cdr3_aa: CASSLRQGDNSPLHF

v_call: TRBV6-2/TRBV6-3
d_call: TRBD2
j_call: TRBJ2-2
clone_size: few
cdr3_nt: TGTGCCAGCAGTTACGACGGGAGGGCCGGGGAGCTGTTTTTT
cdr3_aa: CASSYDGRAGELFF